Included here is one T cell receptor (delta chain) sequence, with context. This clone was observed a handful of times. The specificity of this receptor is unknown. Per-base quality was not reported, and no clone a single base away is much larger than it. Sequencing was performed on an Illumina MiSeq. The authors' analysis ran thus. For publicity analysis, the Vgamma9Vdelta2 and nonVgamma9Vdelta2 bulk CDR3 files of each subject were merged into one combined repertoire per subject. Using base R and dplyr, CDR3 publicity was scored on a scale from 0 to 19 by checking each amino acid sequence across 9 single-cell datasets and about ten bulk repertoires. After TCRdb called clones again from the public reads with CATT, rows with identical DNA were merged. TCRdb's processing, not the study's, gives the V and J calls here. Counted in this sample were approximately 1,500 delta-chain clones; around 15% of them appeared once. Of the sample, approximately 7% is held by the ten largest clones.

This sample stems from a study of fetal and pediatric gammadelta thymocytes (dated by TCRdb to between 2020 and 2023). Regarding the research as a whole: The bulk gammadelta thymocyte repertoires, which combined previously published data with newly generated, unpublished data, were used to reinforce a single-cell study of gammadelta thymocyte development. To increase subject numbers and strengthen the CDR3 publicity analysis, bulk TCR repertoire data were added. In total, the bulk gammadelta thymocyte repertoire set covered about 10 subjects, made up of 7 pediatric thymus donors and 3 fetal thymus donors. Unpublished data were combined with previously published data (refs 27,28) to make up the bulk gammadelta thymocyte repertoires. Results and caveats for the whole study, not just this receptor: Compared with post-natal repertoires, fetal gammadelta thymocyte repertoires were previously reported to be enriched for TRDV2, TRGV8 and TRGV9 usage, low N additions and public CDR3s.

The CDR3 numbers 16 residues from cysteine through phenylalanine. Only the CDR3 DNA is retained, 48 bases long and in frame from the first base. CDR1 and CDR2 (GEAIGNYY, EKD) derive from the germline V gene. Here V drops 0 bases and J drops 10 bases, and the junction holds 13 bases not matched to any gene. For staining, thymocytes received Zombie NIR viability dye along with antibodies against CD3 (UCHT1), TCRgammadelta (11F2), TCRVgamma9 (IMMU360) and TCRVdelta2 (IMMU389). Bulk TRD and TRG CDR3 repertoires were produced separately from sorted Vgamma9Vdelta2 and nonVgamma9Vdelta2 gammadelta thymocytes taken from human fetal and pediatric thymuses. Pediatric thymus tissue was obtained in Belgium from children undergoing cardiac surgery. Pediatric thymus donors in the study were aged between about 1 and 12 years. Thymic cell suspensions from fetal and post-natal thymuses were prepared as previously described. CD3+ gammadeltaTCR+ Vgamma9+ Vdelta2+ cells were sorted as Vgamma9Vdelta2 thymocytes. A FACS Aria III cell sorter (BD Biosciences) was used to carry out the cell sorting.

The chain is assembled from TRDV2 and TRDJ1, with 10 junctional bases fitting TRDD3. Input material: Vgamma9Vdelta2 gamma-delta T cells from the thymus. What this sample's cell subset or site label stands for: sorted CD3+gammadeltaTCR+Vgamma9+Vdelta2+ thymocytes. This TCR derives from a child who underwent cardiac surgery and was recorded as healthy. The CDR3 has the sequence CACDTVGGGYAERLIF. The nucleotide sequence is TGTGCCTGTGACACCGTTGGGGGGGGATACGCGGAAAGACTCATCTTT.